The 28 T cell receptor beta chains reported below all come from one sample, sequenced in a study of blood T cell repertoires in COVID-19. Profiling relied on immunoSEQ multiplex PCR, and the TCRdb table lists in-frame clones only, not all of them. Here the sample spans tens of thousands of clones, 80% to 95% being singletons. Sequenced: peripheral blood. The receptors were sampled from a man between 50 and 59 years old with active COVID-19.

This clone has a single count. J is TRBJ2-7 and V is TRBV7-2; 14 nucleotides line up with TRBD2. The J segment lost 5 bases and the V segment lost 5 bases, leaving 5 bases of the junction unmatched. Germline V gene sequence: CDR1 SGHTA, CDR2 FQGNSA. CDR3 length: 15 residues. CDR3 DNA sequence: TGTGCCAGCAGCACAGGACTAGCGGGGGGTGACGAGCAGTACTTC. Its translation: CASSTGLAGGDEQYF.

The J gene is TRBJ1-3, the V gene TRBV9, with TRBD1 as a possible D gene (6 bases). The germline V and J ends were trimmed by 4 bases and 0 bases, with 14 bases remaining between them. The germline CDR1 and CDR2 sequences are SGDLS and YYNGEE. CDR3 size: 16 residues. The chain's CDR3 is CASSPRQESSGNTIYF. The DNA for the CDR3 is TGTGCCAGCAGCCCCAGACAGGAAAGCTCTGGAAACACCATATATTTT.

V gene TRBV19 combines with J gene TRBJ1-5; a weak D match, TRBD1 (5 bases). This CDR3 is built from 13 residues. Germline CDR1 LNHDA, CDR2 SQIVND (reference sequence). Trimming removed 6 bases at V and 0 bases at J, with 6 bases between. The CDR3 region is CASRTASNQPQHF. CDR3 sequence (DNA): TGTGCCAGTAGGACAGCTAGCAATCAGCCCCAGCATTTT.

The chain joins TRBV28 to TRBJ1-2, with D tentatively TRBD1 (5 bases). The CDR3 runs to 12 residues. Germline lookup yields CDR1 MDHEN and CDR2 SYDVKM. V shed 1 base and J shed 8 bases, with 8 bases lying between them. The CDR3 region has the DNA TGTGCCAGCAGTTTATCAGGGTTCGGCTACACCTTC. Amino acid sequence: CASSLSGFGYTF.

The chain links TRBV7-2 to TRBJ2-1, with D hard to call. V lost 1 base and J 6 bases, leaving 7 bases between the germline ends. Germline V CDR1 and CDR2: SGHTA, FQGNSA. This CDR3 is built from 13 residues. The CDR3 spells CASSLGPFNEQFF. The CDR3 coding sequence is TGTGCCAGCAGCTTAGGGCCCTTCAATGAGCAGTTCTTC.

Only one count was recorded for this clone. J is TRBJ2-7 and V is TRBV5-6; unclear D gene. The V end was cut by 1 base, the J end by 4 bases, with 6 bases between. This CDR3 has 12 amino acids. CDR1 is SGHDT, CDR2 YYEEEE, per germline. CDR3 nucleotide sequence: TGTGCCAGCAGCTTGACGGTTTACGAGCAGTACTTC. As protein: CASSLTVYEQYF.

The chain employs TRBV11-2 and TRBJ2-1; possibly TRBD2 for D (6 bases). Between the trimmed V and J ends, which lost 1 base and 4 bases, there was a span of 14 bases. This CDR3 has 16 residues. Germline CDR1 and CDR2: SGHAT and FQNNGV. DNA for the CDR3: TGTGCCAGCAGCTTAGCCACTAGCTTTAGATACAATGAGCAGTTCTTC. It specifies CASSLATSFRYNEQFF.

The chain links TRBV9 to TRBJ2-3; 11 nucleotides align to TRBD2. The V gene end was trimmed by 4 bases and the J gene end by 5 bases; junction bases not matched to a gene: 9. The CDR3 is 16 residues long. Germline loops: CDR1 SGDLS, CDR2 YYNGEE. DNA for the CDR3: TGTGCCAGCAGCCCTCGGCTAGCGGGAGGTTTAGATACGCAGTATTTT. Amino acid sequence: CASSPRLAGGLDTQYF.

V is TRBV5-1 and J is TRBJ1-1; TRBD1 might be the D (6 bases). Trimming shortened V by 2 bases and J by 0 bases, and 11 bases separated the two germline ends. The germline gives CDR1 SGHRS, CDR2 YFSETQ. The CDR3 length is 15 residues. The CDR3 DNA sequence: TGCGCCAGCAGCTTTATAGACAGGCTGAACACTGAAGCTTTCTTT. Amino acid sequence: CASSFIDRLNTEAFF.

The chain links TRBV5-1 to TRBJ1-3, with D unclear. Trimming removed 1 base from V and 0 bases from J, with 17 bases in between. The length of the CDR3 is 18 residues. Germline V gives CDR1 SGHRS, CDR2 YFSETQ. The CDR3: CASSLSGIADYSGNTIYF. Here the CDR3 DNA reads TGCGCCAGCAGCTTGAGCGGGATAGCGGACTACTCTGGAAACACCATATATTTT.

The rearrangement uses TRBV6-2 or TRBV6-3 and TRBJ2-1; D perhaps matches TRBD2 (5 bases). Germline V gene sequence: CDR1 MNHEY, CDR2 SVGEGT. The CDR3 sequence is 18 residues long. The V end lost 3 bases, the J end lost 8 bases, and 26 bases lay between the germline ends. The CDR3 DNA reads as TGTGCCAGCAGTTATAGCCCCCGAGCGGCGGAAAAACATGATGAGCAGTTCTTC. Translation gives CASSYSPRAAEKHDEQFF.

The gene calls are TRBV6-1 and TRBJ1-2; D is unclear. The CDR3 covers 13 residues. The V end lost 0 bases, the J end lost 8 bases, and 10 bases lay between the germline ends. Per the germline V gene, CDR1 is MNHNS and CDR2 is SASEGT. DNA of the CDR3: TGTGCCAGCAGTGAAGCGCTTGCGGGCGGCTACACCTTC. Protein: CASSEALAGGYTF.

The rearrangement links TRBV24-1 to TRBJ1-1; no reliable D call. Germline loops: CDR1 KGHDR, CDR2 SFDVKD. V was pared by 7 bases and J by 1 base, with 12 bases between. The CDR3 length is 14 residues. The CDR3 is CATRKGRGNTEAFF. CDR3 nucleotides: TGTGCCACCAGAAAGGGTCGGGGGAACACTGAAGCTTTCTTT.

This clone was observed a handful of times. The V gene is TRBV10-3, the J gene TRBJ2-3; 8 bases are a match to TRBD2. CDR1 ENHRY and CDR2 SYGVKD come from the germline V gene. J gave up 2 bases and V 2 bases, and 9 bases lay outside the gene matches. This CDR3 is built from 17 residues. CDR3 nucleotides: TGTGCCATCAGTGAGAGCGAAGAACTAGCGGTCACAGATACGCAGTATTTT. Its translation: CAISESEELAVTDTQYF.

The J gene is TRBJ2-5, the V gene TRBV5-1, with D perhaps matching TRBD1 (6 bases). V was cut by 5 bases and J by 4 bases, with 12 bases left in between. The germline V gene has CDR1 SGHRS and CDR2 YFSETQ. The CDR3 contains 13 residues. The CDR3 is CASRRDTGETQYF. The CDR3 DNA reads TGCGCCAGCAGGAGGGACACAGGAGAGACCCAGTACTTC.

The chain uses TRBV5-4 and TRBJ2-1, with 7 nucleotides matching TRBD2. There are 16 residues in the CDR3. The trim removed 2 bases at V and 1 base at J, leaving 6 bases unmatched. Germline assignment: CDR1 SGHNT and CDR2 YYREEE (reference sequence). In DNA form, the CDR3 reads TGTGCCAGCAGCTTACGGGCGGGAGAGTCCTACAATGAGCAGTTCTTC. Translated: CASSLRAGESYNEQFF.

This chain links TRBV6-1 with TRBJ1-4; TRBD1 aligns across 9 bases. CDR3 length equals 16 residues. Germline V lookup: CDR1 MNHNS, CDR2 SASEGT. V was pared by 6 bases and J by 0 bases, with 5 bases of the junction left unmatched. For the CDR3, the DNA is TGTGCCAGCAGGGAAAGACAGGGGGCAACTAATGAAAAACTGTTTTTT. Translating it yields CASRERQGATNEKLFF.

The chain joins TRBV28 to TRBJ2-7; D is undetermined. Trimming removed 10 bases at V and 0 bases at J, with 10 bases between. Germline-derived CDR1 and CDR2 are MDHEN and SYDVKM. This CDR3 spans 12 amino acids. CDR3 residues: CAIARSSYEQYF. CDR3 coding DNA: TGTGCCATCGCGAGGTCCTCCTACGAGCAGTACTTC.

The CDR3 nucleotides read TGTGCCAGCAGTGACATCGACAGGGCAACGTCGTACGAGCAGTACTTC. Protein: CASSDIDRATSYEQYF. The rearrangement joins TRBV6-1 to TRBJ2-7; 7 bases match TRBD1. The V segment lost 3 bases and the J segment 4 bases; nucleotides outside the gene matches: 12. Germline V gives CDR1 MNHNS, CDR2 SASEGT. The CDR3 loop spans 16 amino acids.

The chain uses TRBV5-4 and TRBJ2-7; a possible D gene is TRBD1 (5 bases). Trimming took 3 bases from V and 0 from J, leaving 10 bases between them. CDR3 size: 14 residues. The V gene's germline CDR1 is SGHNT and CDR2 YYREEE (reference sequence). This chain's CDR3 is CASSWTPYSYEQYF. DNA of the CDR3: TGTGCCAGCAGCTGGACACCATACTCCTACGAGCAGTACTTC.

CDR3 sequence (DNA): TGTGCCACCAGCAGGGGTAGCGGGCGCGGCGAAAAACTGTTTTTT. Protein sequence: CATSRGSGRGEKLFF. This rearrangement joins TRBV15 to TRBJ1-4; D uncertain. V was shortened by 3 bases and J by 8 bases, with 16 bases between the two germline ends. Germline lookup yields CDR1 LNHNV and CDR2 YYDKDF (reference sequence). The CDR3 has 15 amino acids.

The gene calls are TRBV4-2 and TRBJ2-7; 7 nucleotides agree with TRBD1. Looked up from germline, CDR1 is LGHNA and CDR2 is YNFKEQ. The CDR3 has 15 amino acids. The ends lost 4 bases at V and 5 bases at J; junction bases unmatched: 11. CDR3 nucleotide sequence: TGTGCCAGCAGCCCGGATCCGACAGGGAGTCACGAGCAGTACTTC. Translation: CASSPDPTGSHEQYF.

The V call is TRBV6-5, the J call TRBJ1-1, with D tentatively TRBD1 (5 bases). CDR1 and CDR2 from the germline V gene are MNHEY and SVGAGI. The CDR3 runs 15 residues. Trimming took off 2 bases at V and 2 bases at J, with 12 bases between the two ends. The CDR3 nucleotides read TGTGCCAGCAGTTACGGGACTTCTATTAACACTGAAGCTTTCTTT. Its protein product is CASSYGTSINTEAFF.

This chain connects TRBV4-2 to TRBJ2-3, with 13 bases identical to TRBD2. The V gene's germline CDR1 is LGHNA and CDR2 YNFKEQ. The CDR3 loop spans 18 amino acids. Trimming at V came to 1 base and at J to 4 bases, leaving 8 bases not matched to a gene. The CDR3 nucleotides are TGTGCCAGCAGCCAAGTTGGAACTAGCGGGAGGGGAGCAGATACGCAGTATTTT. Encoded protein: CASSQVGTSGRGADTQYF.

The V gene is TRBV19, the J gene TRBJ1-2; tentative D call: TRBD1 (6 bases). V was clipped by 8 bases and J by 2 bases, with 21 bases between them. Germline values: CDR1 LNHDA, CDR2 SQIVND (reference sequence). CDR3 length: 16 residues. CDR3 loop: CASSHRGGTLNYGYTF. The CDR3 DNA sequence: TGTGCCAGTTCTCACCGGGGGGGCACCTTAAACTATGGCTACACCTTC.

This sequence joins TRBV18 and TRBJ1-1; D possibly corresponds to TRBD1 (5 bases). Trimming removed 5 bases from V and 2 bases from J, with 15 bases in between. The CDR3 runs to 15 residues. CDR1 is KGHSH, CDR2 LQKENI, per germline. CDR3 coding DNA: TGTGCCAGCTCATCTATGAGACAGACTAACACTGAAGCTTTCTTT. Protein: CASSSMRQTNTEAFF.

The chain is built from TRBV3-1 (or the pseudogene TRBV3-2) and TRBJ2-7; 12 positions agree with TRBD2. J lost 4 bases, V lost 5 bases, and 3 bases had no gene match. The V gene's germline CDR1 is LGHDT and CDR2 YNNKEL (reference sequence). The CDR3 is 14 residues long. DNA for the CDR3: TGTGCCAGCAGCGCTAGCGGGAGGGCTTACGAGCAGTACTTC. Translation gives CASSASGRAYEQYF.

The DNA of the CDR3 is TGTGCCACTACCAAAAGAGGAGACAGGGCAAACACCGGGGAGCTGTTTTTT. Its translation: CATTKRGDRANTGELFF. The rearrangement uses TRBV19 and TRBJ2-2; 7 nucleotides line up with TRBD1. CDR3 size: 17 residues. J gave up 2 bases and V 10 bases, and 16 bases lay outside the gene matches. CDR1 is LNHDA, CDR2 SQIVND, per germline (reference sequence).